The next 15 T cell receptor beta chains were all read from a single sample in a study of T cells in women clearing cervical HPV infection. Here immunoSEQ multiplex PCR was the method, and the copy in TCRdb shows in-frame clones only, minus some. The listing contains roughly 48,000 clones. Sequencing input: blood buffy coat. Source of these receptors: a woman aged 18-70 years with a cervical HPV16 infection that either progressed to CIN3+ or cleared (not recorded which).

Note on this clone: The read gets to within 3 residues of the CDR3 end, and the germline J gene fills in the rest. V and J are TRBV20-1 and TRBJ2-5; 10 nucleotides align to TRBD2. Germline assignment: CDR1 DFQATT and CDR2 SNEGSKA (reference sequence). The CDR3 is 15 residues long. V shed 3 bases and J 7 bases; nucleotides not matched to a gene: 11. The covered CDR3 bases are TGCAGTGCTAGTAAGACGTCTAGCGGGAGTGGGACC. This translates into CSASKTSSGSGT. The whole CDR3 is CSASKTSSGSGTQYF.

About this clone itself: The read terminates 3 residues before the CDR3 end, so the remaining end is supplied by the germline J gene. The V gene is TRBV29-1, the J gene TRBJ1-1, with D tentatively TRBD1 (5 bases). From germline, CDR1 is SQVTM and CDR2 ANQGSEA. Trimming removed 8 bases at V and 2 bases at J, with 18 bases between. The CDR3 sequence is 14 residues long. The CDR3 sequence is CSTGLGGVNTEAFF. CDR3 bases read: TGCAGCACGGGGTTGGGGGGGGTCAACACTGAA.

The covered CDR3 bases are TGTGCCAGTAGTAACTACCGGGGAGGGACAGATACG. Translation: CASSNYRGGTDT. The entire CDR3 protein is CASSNYRGGTDTQYF. This chain connects TRBV19 to TRBJ2-3, with 7 bases fitting TRBD2. The read halts 3 residues ahead of the CDR3 end, with the missing end drawn from the germline J gene. V dropped 4 bases and J dropped 3; count of bases not matched to a gene: 7. This CDR3 has 15 amino acids. Looked up from germline, CDR1 is LNHDA and CDR2 is SQIVND (reference sequence).

Of note for this clone: Read data end 3 residues before the CDR3 end; the end is taken from the germline J gene. This sequence joins TRBV7-9 and TRBJ2-5; 7 bases fit TRBD2. The CDR3 totals 13 residues. Germline CDR1 is SEHNR and CDR2 is FQNEAQ (reference sequence). Germline trimming cut 5 bases from V and 2 bases from J; bases unmatched to any gene: 2. CDR3 sequence reads: CASSRGGQETQYF. The CDR3 bases that were read are TGTGCCAGCAGCCGCGGGGGACAAGAGACC.

Turning to this clone: The read terminates 3 residues ahead of where the CDR3 ends, so the germline J gene completes it. V is TRBV5-1 and J is TRBJ2-1, with TRBD2 matching over 11 bases. CDR1 SGHRS and CDR2 YFSETQ come from the germline V gene. This CDR3 has 20 residues. Trimming took 6 bases from V and 0 from J; bases not matched to a gene: 17. CDR3 DNA, as far as it was read: TGCGCCAGCAACGATCAACCTAGCGGGGGGAGAGTTAACTCCTACAATGAG. Its translation: CASNDQPSGGRVNSYNE. The entire CDR3 protein is CASNDQPSGGRVNSYNEQFF.

A note on this clone: Coverage ceases 3 residues before the CDR3 finishes, and the germline J gene fills in the end. This chain connects TRBV28 to TRBJ2-1; 15 nucleotides align to TRBD2. The length of the CDR3 is 17 residues. Germline V gives CDR1 MDHEN, CDR2 SYDVKM. The V and J ends lost 5 bases and 7 bases, in that order; junction bases with no gene match: 9. The CDR3 spells CASSPGLAGGFRNEQFF. The CDR3 DNA, read in part, is TGTGCCAGCAGTCCCGGACTAGCGGGAGGGTTTAGGAATGAG.

Concerning this clone itself: The sequenced fragment ends 3 residues before the CDR3 boundary, so the rest is inferred from the germline J gene. This chain uses TRBV20-1 with TRBJ2-1; the D gene is possibly TRBD2 (6 bases). Trimming took 5 bases from V and 1 from J, leaving 12 bases between them. The CDR3 sequence is 14 residues long. In germline, CDR1 is DFQATT, CDR2 SNEGSKA (reference sequence). CDR3 region: CSAFTGLSYNEQFF. The covered CDR3 bases are TGCAGTGCTTTTACAGGACTATCCTACAATGAG.

Regarding this clone: The CDR3 end lies 3 residues beyond the end of the read and is filled in from the germline J gene. This chain joins TRBV7-9 and TRBJ2-3; 7 nucleotides line up with TRBD2. Germline CDR1 is SEHNR and CDR2 is FQNEAQ (reference sequence). Trimming cost V 3 bases and J 0 bases; bases outside gene matches: 0. The CDR3 is made up of 14 amino acids. The CDR3 protein is CASSFGGSTDTQYF. CDR3 bases read: TGTGCCAGCAGCTTCGGGGGGAGCACAGATACG.

Comments on this clone: The read ends 3 residues shy of where the CDR3 ends; the end is completed using the germline J gene. V gene TRBV28 combines with J gene TRBJ1-2; D gene uncertain. CDR3 length: 14 residues. CDR1 and CDR2 from the germline V gene are MDHEN and SYDVKM. The V end lost 7 bases, the J end lost 2 bases, and 14 bases lay between the germline ends. CDR3 DNA, as far as it was read: TGTGCCAGCACCTCAAGAACCAGGAACTATGGC. It codes for CASTSRTRNYG. The whole CDR3 reads CASTSRTRNYGYTF.

Notes on this clone: The read terminates 3 residues before the CDR3 end, so the remaining end is supplied by the germline J gene. The chain has TRBV5-1 and TRBJ1-5; tentative D call: TRBD1 (6 bases). Trimming took 4 bases from V and 3 from J, leaving 14 bases between them. CDR3 length equals 15 residues. Germline CDR1 and CDR2: SGHRS and YFSETQ. CDR3 residues: CASSPGGDTNQPQHF. The sequenced part of the CDR3 DNA is TGCGCCAGCAGCCCCGGGGGGGACACCAATCAGCCC.

As for this clone: The sequenced fragment ends 3 residues before the CDR3 boundary, so the rest is inferred from the germline J gene. The V and J genes are TRBV7-2 and TRBJ1-5; TRBD1 matches at 7 bases. This CDR3 region has 15 residues. The germline CDR1 and CDR2 sequences are SGHTA and FQGNSA. With 5 bases clipped from V and 6 bases from J, the junction kept 10 bases outside the gene matches. The CDR3 reads CASSPTLDRAQPQHF. The sequenced CDR3 bases are TGTGCCAGCAGCCCCACCCTCGACAGGGCTCAGCCC.

A note on this clone: One end of the junction varies from germline; a read error may be responsible. With the read ending 3 residues before the CDR3 end, the germline J gene is used to fill in that end. The rearrangement uses TRBV4-2 and TRBJ2-5, with 14 nucleotides matching TRBD2. Germline V gives CDR1 LGHNA, CDR2 YNFKEQ. CDR3 length equals 17 residues. The DNA read from the CDR3 is TGCGCCAGCAGCACTTGGACTAGCGGGGGGCCCCAAGAGACC. Amino acids: CASSTWTSGGPQET. In full, the CDR3 is CASSTWTSGGPQETQYF.

Turning to this clone: Read coverage stops 3 residues before the CDR3 terminus; the germline J gene supplies the remainder. The chain links TRBV4-2 to TRBJ2-5; TRBD2 matches at 14 bases. Per the germline V gene, CDR1 is LGHNA and CDR2 is YNFKEQ. CDR3 size: 20 residues. V was pared by 0 bases and J by 1 base, with 10 bases of the junction left unmatched. CDR3 DNA, as far as it was read: TGTGCCAGCAGCCAAGATTGGGGACTAGCGGGGGCCAACCCCCAAGAGACC. It encodes CASSQDWGLAGANPQET. The entire CDR3 reads CASSQDWGLAGANPQETQYF.

In regard to this clone: The read terminates 3 residues ahead of where the CDR3 ends, so the germline J gene completes it. V gene TRBV4-1 combines with J gene TRBJ1-1; 7 bases fit TRBD1. The CDR3 has 16 residues. CDR1 and CDR2 (germline): MGHRA, YSYEKL. V was pared by 1 base and J by 4 bases, with 9 bases of the junction left unmatched. Incomplete CDR3 DNA: TGCGCCAGCAGCCAAGTGTTGGCAGGGGGTATCACTGAA. Translation: CASSQVLAGGITE. The complete CDR3 reads CASSQVLAGGITEAFF.

Remarks on this clone: The DNA ends 3 residues before the CDR3 does, and the rest of the CDR3 is filled in from the germline J gene. V usage is TRBV9 and J usage is TRBJ2-2; 8 nucleotides agree with TRBD1. V lost 3 bases to trimming and J lost 5 bases; unmatched junction nucleotides: 6. This CDR3 has 15 amino acids. CDR1 and CDR2 from the germline V gene are SGDLS and YYNGEE. CDR3 DNA (partial): TGTGCCAGCAGCGCGGGGACAGGACCTACCGGGGAG. Its protein is CASSAGTGPTGE. The full CDR3 sequence reads CASSAGTGPTGELFF.